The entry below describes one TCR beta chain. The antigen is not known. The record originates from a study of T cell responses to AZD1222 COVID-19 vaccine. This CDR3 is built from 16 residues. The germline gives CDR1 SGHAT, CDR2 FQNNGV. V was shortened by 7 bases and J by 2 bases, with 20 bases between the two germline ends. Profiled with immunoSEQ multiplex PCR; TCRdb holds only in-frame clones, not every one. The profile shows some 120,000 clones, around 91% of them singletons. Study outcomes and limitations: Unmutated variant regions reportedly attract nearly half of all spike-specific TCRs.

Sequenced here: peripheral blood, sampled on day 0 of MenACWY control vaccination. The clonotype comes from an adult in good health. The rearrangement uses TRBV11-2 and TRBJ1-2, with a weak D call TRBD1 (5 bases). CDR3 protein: CASTLLRGGRNYGYTF. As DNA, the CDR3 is TGTGCCAGCACCCTTTTGAGGGGCGGGAGGAACTATGGCTACACCTTC.